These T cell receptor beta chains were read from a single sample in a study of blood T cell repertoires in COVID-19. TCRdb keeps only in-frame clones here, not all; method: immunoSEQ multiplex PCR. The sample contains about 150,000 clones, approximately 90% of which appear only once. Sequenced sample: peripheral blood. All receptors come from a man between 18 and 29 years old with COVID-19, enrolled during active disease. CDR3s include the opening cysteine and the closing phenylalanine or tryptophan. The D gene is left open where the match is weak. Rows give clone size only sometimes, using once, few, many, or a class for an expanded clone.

CDR3nt: TGTGCCAGCAGCTTGGCCATGTTGACTGGGTCCTACAATGAGCAGTTCTTC
CDR3aa: CASSLAMLTGSYNEQFF
abundance: -
v_gene: TRBV5-4
d_gene: -
j_gene: TRBJ2-1

CDR3nt: TGTGCCAGCAGCTCCCCCCGGGGGGTGGGGGCTAATGAGCAGTTCTTC
CDR3aa: CASSSPRGVGANEQFF
abundance: -
v_gene: TRBV7-9
d_gene: -
j_gene: TRBJ2-1

CDR3nt: TGTGCCATCAGTGATGTGACTAGCTCCTACGAGCAGTACTTC
CDR3aa: CAISDVTSSYEQYF
abundance: -
v_gene: TRBV10-3
d_gene: -
j_gene: TRBJ2-7

CDR3nt: TGTGCCAGCTCACCAGACAGGGGTAGCACAGATACGCAGTATTTT
CDR3aa: CASSPDRGSTDTQYF
abundance: -
v_gene: TRBV18
d_gene: TRBD1
j_gene: TRBJ2-3

CDR3nt: TGCGCCAGCAGCCGCTGGCTTCAAAATAGCAATCAGCCCCAGCATTTT
CDR3aa: CASSRWLQNSNQPQHF
abundance: -
v_gene: TRBV4-1
d_gene: -
j_gene: TRBJ1-5

CDR3nt: TGTGCCAGTATCGGGCTAGCGGGCAATGAGCAGTTCTTC
CDR3aa: CASIGLAGNEQFF
abundance: -
v_gene: TRBV19
d_gene: TRBD2
j_gene: TRBJ2-1

CDR3nt: TGTGCCAGCAGCTTAGCGCCCCCGATGGGGCTAGCGTCGTACGAGCAGTACTTC
CDR3aa: CASSLAPPMGLASYEQYF
abundance: once
v_gene: TRBV7-2
d_gene: -
j_gene: TRBJ2-7

CDR3nt: TGCAGTGCTAGAACGACTTACGAGCAGTACTTC
CDR3aa: CSARTTYEQYF
abundance: -
v_gene: TRBV20-1
d_gene: -
j_gene: TRBJ2-7

CDR3nt: TGTGCCAGCAGCTCACAGGACAGCCTTTCTGGTCTCAATGAGCAGTTCTTC
CDR3aa: CASSSQDSLSGLNEQFF
abundance: -
v_gene: TRBV7-9
d_gene: -
j_gene: TRBJ2-1

CDR3nt: TGTGCCACCAGCAGACGGGACATTGCAACTAATGAAAAACTGTTTTTT
CDR3aa: CATSRRDIATNEKLFF
abundance: -
v_gene: TRBV15
d_gene: -
j_gene: TRBJ1-4

CDR3nt: TGTGCCAGCCGACTAGCCTTATATGGTACGCAGTATTTT
CDR3aa: CASRLALYGTQYF
abundance: -
v_gene: TRBV12-3/TRBV12-4
d_gene: TRBD2
j_gene: TRBJ2-3

CDR3nt: TGTGCCAGCAGCTTAGAAGCAGGGGGGGAGACCCAGTACTTC
CDR3aa: CASSLEAGGETQYF
abundance: -
v_gene: TRBV7-2
d_gene: -
j_gene: TRBJ2-5

CDR3nt: TGCAGTGCTAGTTCCTGGGGAGGGGAGAATAGTCGGTATGGCTACACCTTC
CDR3aa: CSASSWGGENSRYGYTF
abundance: -
v_gene: TRBV20-1
d_gene: -
j_gene: TRBJ1-2

CDR3nt: TGTGCCAGCAGGGACGACAGGGGGGCTGGAAACACCATATATTTT
CDR3aa: CASRDDRGAGNTIYF
abundance: -
v_gene: TRBV6-5
d_gene: TRBD1
j_gene: TRBJ1-3

CDR3nt: TGCGCCAGCAGCCAAGTTGCCATGGTCGGGGGTACGCAGTATTTT
CDR3aa: CASSQVAMVGGTQYF
abundance: -
v_gene: TRBV4-1
d_gene: -
j_gene: TRBJ2-3

CDR3nt: TGTGCCAGCAGCCCGACTAGCGGGAGTAGGAATGAGCAGTTCTTC
CDR3aa: CASSPTSGSRNEQFF
abundance: -
v_gene: TRBV7-9
d_gene: TRBD2
j_gene: TRBJ2-1

CDR3nt: TGTGCCAGCAGCGCCCCAGGGATTGCGAACACCGGGGAGCTGTTTTTT
CDR3aa: CASSAPGIANTGELFF
abundance: once
v_gene: TRBV9
d_gene: -
j_gene: TRBJ2-2

CDR3nt: TGTGCCAGCAGCCAACAAACCGGGATACCACAAGAGACCCAGTACTTC
CDR3aa: CASSQQTGIPQETQYF
abundance: -
v_gene: TRBV7-9
d_gene: -
j_gene: TRBJ2-5

CDR3nt: TGTGCCAGCAGTTTATGGACAGCCCGCCACTACGAGCAGTACTTC
CDR3aa: CASSLWTARHYEQYF
abundance: -
v_gene: TRBV28
d_gene: -
j_gene: TRBJ2-7

CDR3nt: TGCGCCAGCAGCTTGGAACAGGGTCCCGCTCTGTCTGGAAACACCATATATTTT
CDR3aa: CASSLEQGPALSGNTIYF
abundance: -
v_gene: TRBV5-1
d_gene: -
j_gene: TRBJ1-3

CDR3nt: TGTGCCAGCAGCGGAGGGACAGGGGGATACGAGCAGTACTTC
CDR3aa: CASSGGTGGYEQYF
abundance: -
v_gene: TRBV11-2
d_gene: TRBD1
j_gene: TRBJ2-7

CDR3nt: TGTGCCAGCAGCTCCGGGACTAGCGGGGGGAATGAGCAGTTCTTC
CDR3aa: CASSSGTSGGNEQFF
abundance: -
v_gene: TRBV7-9
d_gene: TRBD2
j_gene: TRBJ2-1

CDR3nt: TGCGCCAGCAGTCCTTTACGGACTAGCGGCGCCGGGGAGCTGTTTTTT
CDR3aa: CASSPLRTSGAGELFF
abundance: -
v_gene: TRBV4-3
d_gene: TRBD2
j_gene: TRBJ2-2

CDR3nt: TGTGCCAGCAGTTACTCGAGGGAGCTGCCCCAGCATTTT
CDR3aa: CASSYSRELPQHF
abundance: -
v_gene: TRBV6-5
d_gene: -
j_gene: TRBJ1-5

CDR3nt: TGTGCCAGCATAGGTAACCGGGACAGGGGGCTCGACGAGCAGTACTTC
CDR3aa: CASIGNRDRGLDEQYF
abundance: -
v_gene: TRBV2
d_gene: TRBD1
j_gene: TRBJ2-7

CDR3nt: TGTGCCAGCAGTGACCAGGGGGCCGACACAGATACGCAGTATTTT
CDR3aa: CASSDQGADTDTQYF
abundance: -
v_gene: TRBV27
d_gene: TRBD1
j_gene: TRBJ2-3

CDR3nt: TGTGCCAGCAGCTTAGCCCTGACTCAGGGTTCAGATACGCAGTATTTT
CDR3aa: CASSLALTQGSDTQYF
abundance: -
v_gene: TRBV13
d_gene: -
j_gene: TRBJ2-3

CDR3nt: TGTGCCAGCACTGGCGGACTCCGACCGAACACTGAAGCTTTCTTT
CDR3aa: CASTGGLRPNTEAFF
abundance: -
v_gene: TRBV2
d_gene: -
j_gene: TRBJ1-1

CDR3nt: TGCAGCGTCCCGGGACTAGCGGGAGGTACCTACAATGAGCAGTTCTTC
CDR3aa: CSVPGLAGGTYNEQFF
abundance: -
v_gene: TRBV29-1
d_gene: TRBD2
j_gene: TRBJ2-1

CDR3nt: TGCGCCAGCAGCTTGGCCGGGACAGGGGTGGGCACTGAAGCTTTCTTT
CDR3aa: CASSLAGTGVGTEAFF
abundance: -
v_gene: TRBV5-1
d_gene: TRBD1
j_gene: TRBJ1-1

CDR3nt: TGTGCCAGCAGCTCCCAACAGGGGTTCGGTCAGCCCCAGCATTTT
CDR3aa: CASSSQQGFGQPQHF
abundance: -
v_gene: TRBV7-6
d_gene: TRBD1
j_gene: TRBJ1-5

CDR3nt: TGTGCCAGCGGCCCAGGGGGCTTGGAGGCCAACGTCCTGACTTTC
CDR3aa: CASGPGGLEANVLTF
abundance: -
v_gene: TRBV28
d_gene: TRBD1
j_gene: TRBJ2-6

CDR3nt: TGTGCCACCAGTGATTTGCTGACCCCAGCGGGAGTTCGTGAGACCCAGTACTTC
CDR3aa: CATSDLLTPAGVRETQYF
abundance: -
v_gene: TRBV24-1
d_gene: TRBD2
j_gene: TRBJ2-5

CDR3nt: TGCAGTGCTAGTATTCAGGGTGGCCCCCTCCACTTT
CDR3aa: CSASIQGGPLHF
abundance: -
v_gene: TRBV20-1
d_gene: -
j_gene: TRBJ1-6

CDR3nt: TGTGCCAGCAGCCAATACGGACAGGGTGCCCCGAACACCGGGGAGCTGTTTTTT
CDR3aa: CASSQYGQGAPNTGELFF
abundance: -
v_gene: TRBV3-1/TRBV3-2
d_gene: TRBD1
j_gene: TRBJ2-2

CDR3nt: TGTGCCAGCAGTGGGGAGTTCGATGAGCAGTTCTTC
CDR3aa: CASSGEFDEQFF
abundance: -
v_gene: TRBV6-6
d_gene: -
j_gene: TRBJ2-1

CDR3nt: TGTGCCAGCAGTTTGGGTAGCGTAAACAATGAGCAGTTCTTC
CDR3aa: CASSLGSVNNEQFF
abundance: -
v_gene: TRBV28
d_gene: -
j_gene: TRBJ2-1

CDR3nt: TGTGCCAGCAGCACGCGGGCTGGAGATACGCAGTATTTT
CDR3aa: CASSTRAGDTQYF
abundance: -
v_gene: TRBV11-3
d_gene: -
j_gene: TRBJ2-3

CDR3nt: TGTGCCAGCAGAAATGACAGGGGCACTGAAGCTTTCTTT
CDR3aa: CASRNDRGTEAFF
abundance: once
v_gene: TRBV28
d_gene: TRBD1
j_gene: TRBJ1-1

CDR3nt: TGTGCCAGCACCCTGGGACAGGGGGTCCAAGAGACCCAGTACTTC
CDR3aa: CASTLGQGVQETQYF
abundance: -
v_gene: TRBV7-6
d_gene: TRBD1
j_gene: TRBJ2-5

CDR3nt: TGTGCCAGCAGCCCCGCGGGGGGACTGGGGAATGAGCAGTTCTTC
CDR3aa: CASSPAGGLGNEQFF
abundance: -
v_gene: TRBV7-4
d_gene: TRBD2
j_gene: TRBJ2-1